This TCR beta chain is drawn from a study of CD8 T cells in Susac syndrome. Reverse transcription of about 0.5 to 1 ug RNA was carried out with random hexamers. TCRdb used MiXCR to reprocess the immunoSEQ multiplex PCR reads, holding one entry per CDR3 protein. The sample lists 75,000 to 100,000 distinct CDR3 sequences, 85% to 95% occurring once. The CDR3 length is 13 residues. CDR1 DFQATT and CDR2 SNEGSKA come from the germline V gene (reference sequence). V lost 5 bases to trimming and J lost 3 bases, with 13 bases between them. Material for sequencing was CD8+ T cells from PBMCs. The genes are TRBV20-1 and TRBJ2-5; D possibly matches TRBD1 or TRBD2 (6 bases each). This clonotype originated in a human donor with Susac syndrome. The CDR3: CSAPRGEEETQYF. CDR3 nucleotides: TGCAGTGCTCCGAGGGGGGAGGAAGAGACCCAGTACTTC.